The 2 T cell receptor beta chains below were found in one sample sequenced in a study of T cells in Graves' hyperthyroidism and ophthalmopathy (dated by TCRdb to the late 2010s). The library was obtained by multiplex PCR. TCRdb names Illumina HiSeq 2000 as the instrument used. The TCR beta CDR3 regions were amplified from RNA transcripts. The first round of RT-PCR for the TCR CDR3 was performed with the HTBI primer set and the Qiagen OneStep RT-PCR kit. TCRdb trimmed public reads at Q25 via fastp, called clones via MiXCR and kept in-frame beta chains. All rows with the same CDR3 protein become a single entry with the most common DNA and genes. For this sample the table gives roughly 750,000 distinct CDR3 sequences, of which 16% were detected only once. The ten top clones hold roughly 8% of the sample. Sequencing input: blood. Receptor source: a young man with Graves' hyperthyroidism.

This clonotype was seen repeatedly, ten times or more. The rearrangement links TRBV24-1 to TRBJ2-5; D is unclear. The V gene lost 9 bases and the J gene lost 2 bases, with 12 bases spanning the gap. The CDR3 is made up of 13 amino acids. Germline V gene sequence: CDR1 KGHDR, CDR2 SFDVKD. DNA of the CDR3: TGTGCCACCGGGCCGGGCCTTCAAGAGACCCAGTACTTC. It encodes CATGPGLQETQYF.

In its sample, this clonotype was seen a few times. The chain combines TRBV12-3 or TRBV12-4 with TRBJ1-2; 9 bases agree with TRBD1. The V and J ends lost 6 bases and 5 bases, in that order; junction bases with no gene match: 16. The CDR3 runs 17 residues. The CDR3 region has the DNA TGTGCCAGCAGCTTGCCGGGACAGGGTCCGAGGGGTTATGGCTACACCTTC. It yields the protein CASSLPGQGPRGYGYTF.